There are many counts of the clone carrying this T cell receptor beta chain. Its antigen is not known. The CDR3 has 15 residues. The V and J ends lost 4 bases and 3 bases respectively, with 16 bases between them. Germline loops: CDR1 SGHNT, CDR2 YYREEE (reference sequence). The time point is: patch test 2, 6 weeks after DPC sensitization. The treatment was: therapeutic diphenylcyclopropenone sensitization with weekly scalp DPC. Sequencing started from total RNA isolated from unfractionated whole blood. TCRdb re-analysed the RACE reads in MiXCR, keeping a single row per CDR3 protein. The sample yields 35,000 to 50,000 distinct CDR3 sequences, roughly 9% seen once. The record originates from a study of human T cells and chemical hapten exposure. Notes on the study in general: There was no change with DPC sensitization in TCRs above 1 in 1000 frequency.

This receptor was taken from a young woman with alopecia areata. Some clones in this sample may be carry-over from other donors' samples. V gene TRBV5-4 combines with J gene TRBJ2-5; D gene uncertain. The specimen was whole blood, collected in connection with sensitization to the hapten diphenylcyclopropenone (DPC). This chain's CDR3 is CASSPGQPLEETQYF. As DNA, the CDR3 is TGTGCCAGCAGCCCCGGGCAGCCCTTGGAAGAGACCCAGTACTTC.